Shown below are 30 T cell receptor beta chains from a single sample sequenced in a study of cytomegalovirus exposure and HLA in healthy donors. The primer mix had 60 Vbeta and 13 Jbeta primers. Measured with immunoSEQ multiplex PCR; TCRdb has only the in-frame clones, and not every one. This table has 130,000 or so clones, around 75% appearing once. Sample: PBMCs. These receptors were obtained from a man between 25 and 39 years old in good health and CMV-seronegative.

V usage is TRBV30 and J usage is TRBJ2-7, with 10 bases identical to TRBD1. In germline, CDR1 is GTSNPN, CDR2 SVGIG (reference sequence). The CDR3 spans 17 residues. V gave up 1 base and J gave up 0 bases; unmatched junction bases: 9. The CDR3 bases are TGTGCCTGGAGTGGAAAGGACAGGGGGACGAGCTCCTACGAGCAGTACTTC. As protein: CAWSGKDRGTSSYEQYF.

In its sample, this clone was seen once. The genes are TRBV5-6 and TRBJ2-5; D possibly corresponds to TRBD2 (5 bases). The CDR3 is made up of 14 amino acids. The V gene lost 0 bases and the J gene lost 0 bases, with 6 bases spanning the gap. In germline, CDR1 is SGHDT, CDR2 YYEEEE. CDR3 in amino acids: CASSLAGDQETQYF. Here the CDR3 DNA reads TGTGCCAGCAGCTTGGCCGGGGACCAAGAGACCCAGTACTTC. Supplemented by reference TRBV5-6 and TRBJ2-5, the full variable domain reads DAGVTQSPTHLIKTRGQQVTLRCSPKSGHDTVSWYQQALGQGPQFIFQYYEEEERQRGNFPDRFSGHQFPNYSSELNVNALLLGDSALYLCASSLAGDQETQYFGPGTRLLVL.

The V gene is TRBV27, the J gene TRBJ1-5; tentatively, D is TRBD1 (5 bases). Germline CDR1 MNHEY, CDR2 SMNVEV (reference sequence). Between the trimmed V and J ends, which lost 3 bases and 4 bases, there was a span of 16 bases. The CDR3 sequence is 16 residues long. CDR3 protein: CASSFLQALSNQPQHF. CDR3 sequence (DNA): TGTGCCAGCAGTTTTCTACAGGCTCTTTCAAATCAGCCCCAGCATTTT.

This clone was seen a few times. The chain recombines TRBV29-1 with TRBJ2-4; no firm D call. Trimming took off 0 bases at V and 1 base at J, with 4 bases between the two ends. The length of the CDR3 is 13 residues. Germline V gene lookup returns CDR1 SQVTM and CDR2 ANQGSEA. The DNA of the CDR3 is TGCAGCGTTGAAGACAGGGCCAAAAACATTCAGTACTTC. Translation: CSVEDRAKNIQYF.

This clone was counted between two and nine times. The chain recombines TRBV11-2 with TRBJ1-2; TRBD1 agrees at 9 bases. V shed 5 bases, J shed 8 bases, and the junction held 6 bases outside the gene matches. Germline assignment: CDR1 SGHAT and CDR2 FQNNGV. The CDR3 length is 13 residues. The CDR3 bases are TGTGCCAGCAGCCCTCGACAGGGGGAGGGCTACACCTTC. Translated: CASSPRQGEGYTF.

The chain carries TRBV27 and TRBJ2-3, with 10 bases matching TRBD2. V trimming: 5 bases; J trimming: 0 bases; junction bases outside the gene matches: 11. The V gene's germline CDR1 is MNHEY and CDR2 SMNVEV (reference sequence). This CDR3 is built from 18 residues. In nucleotides, the CDR3 is TGTGCCAGCAGTCCCCAGGGACTAGCGCGGACTAGCACAGATACGCAGTATTTT. Its translation: CASSPQGLARTSTDTQYF.

V gene TRBV19 combines with J gene TRBJ1-6, with TRBD1 as a possible D gene (5 bases). This CDR3 is built from 16 residues. Trimming removed 4 bases at V and 0 bases at J, with 10 bases between. Germline V gene data show CDR1 as LNHDA and CDR2 as SQIVND (reference sequence). Written as DNA, the CDR3 is TGTGCCAGTAGTAGAGGACAAATCTCCTATAATTCACCCCTCCACTTT. Its translation is CASSRGQISYNSPLHF.

The rearrangement links TRBV7-2 to TRBJ2-3; the match to TRBD2 covers 14 bases. The CDR3 length is 16 residues. With 4 bases clipped from V and 6 bases from J, the junction kept 6 bases outside the gene matches. Germline V gives CDR1 SGHTA, CDR2 FQGNSA. DNA of the CDR3: TGTGCCAGCAGCTGGGGCGGGACTAGCGGGAGCGATACGCAGTATTTT. Encoded protein: CASSWGGTSGSDTQYF.

This clone was seen more than once but under ten times. V gene TRBV25-1 combines with J gene TRBJ2-7; 7 bases map to TRBD1. This CDR3 has 15 residues. The V and J ends lost 3 bases and 2 bases, in that order; junction bases with no gene match: 7. Germline V gives CDR1 MGHDK, CDR2 SYGVNS. The CDR3 reads CASSDSTGITYEQYF. CDR3 nucleotide sequence: TGTGCCAGCAGTGACTCGACAGGGATCACCTACGAGCAGTACTTC.

The rearrangement uses TRBV28 and TRBJ2-3; no clear D gene. Germline CDR1 is MDHEN and CDR2 is SYDVKM. This CDR3 region has 13 residues. The V gene lost 9 bases and the J gene lost 0 bases, with 10 bases spanning the gap. CDR3 bases: TGTGCCAGTGCGGCGGCTAGCACAGATACGCAGTATTTT. Amino acids: CASAAASTDTQYF.

The DNA for the CDR3 is TGTGCCAGTTGGGCAGCGGCTTACAATGAGCAGTTCTTC. Its translation is CASWAAAYNEQFF. The chain employs TRBV6-5 and TRBJ2-1, with a weak D call TRBD2 (5 bases). The germline V and J ends were trimmed by 9 bases and 4 bases, with 13 bases remaining between them. Germline V gene data show CDR1 as MNHEY and CDR2 as SVGAGI. The CDR3 has 13 amino acids.

This clone has only a few counts. The gene calls are TRBV6-1 and TRBJ2-4; 9 bases are a match to TRBD1. Germline lookup yields CDR1 MNHNS and CDR2 SASEGT. CDR3 size: 15 residues. J gave up 6 bases and V 4 bases, and 7 bases lay outside the gene matches. The CDR3 here is CASSVTGTGLNIQYF. The CDR3 nucleotides read TGTGCCAGCAGTGTGACCGGGACAGGGTTAAACATTCAGTACTTC.

The V and J genes are TRBV5-1 and TRBJ2-6; 7 nucleotides line up with TRBD1. CDR3 length: 17 amino acids. J lost 0 bases, V lost 4 bases, and 7 bases had no gene match. CDR1 SGHRS and CDR2 YFSETQ come from the germline V gene. The CDR3 here is CASSLGQWNSGANVLTF. CDR3 nucleotides: TGCGCCAGCAGCCTGGGACAGTGGAACTCTGGGGCCAACGTCCTGACTTTC.

V and J are TRBV7-2 and TRBJ1-1, with D perhaps TRBD1 (5 bases). The V end lost 5 bases, the J end lost 5 bases, and 15 bases lay between the germline ends. The CDR3 contains 14 residues. CDR1 is SGHTA and CDR2 is FQGNSA in the germline V gene. The CDR3 sequence is CASSLNQGRTEAFF. The CDR3 region has the DNA TGTGCCAGCAGCCTCAATCAGGGTCGAACTGAAGCTTTCTTT.

This rearrangement joins TRBV18 to TRBJ2-7; 7 nucleotides line up with TRBD1. This CDR3 is built from 13 residues. From germline, CDR1 is KGHSH and CDR2 LQKENI. V lost 6 bases to trimming and J lost 1 base; unmatched junction nucleotides: 3. CDR3 in DNA: TGTGCCAGCTCTCGACAGGGTTCCTACGAGCAGTACTTC. This translates into CASSRQGSYEQYF.

This clone showed up just a few times. The V and J genes are TRBV6-5 and TRBJ2-1, with 7 bases fitting TRBD2. The CDR3 is 15 residues long. Losses at the gene ends were 6 bases for V and 0 bases for J; bases not matched to a gene: 5. CDR1 is MNHEY and CDR2 is SVGAGI in the germline V gene. CDR3 bases: TGTGCCAGCAGCCCAAGCGGGGCCTCCTACAATGAGCAGTTCTTC. Its protein product is CASSPSGASYNEQFF.

V gene TRBV5-1 combines with J gene TRBJ2-5; possibly TRBD1 for D (5 bases). V was pared by 1 base and J by 5 bases, with 15 bases between. This CDR3 region has 15 residues. The V gene's germline CDR1 is SGHRS and CDR2 YFSETQ. CDR3 sequence (DNA): TGCGCCAGCAGCTTGATGACAGTACGCAAGGAGACCCAGTACTTC. Its protein is CASSLMTVRKETQYF.

In this sample, this clone turned up once. The chain joins TRBV30 to TRBJ2-7, with 7 bases fitting TRBD1. This CDR3 spans 13 amino acids. Germline assignment: CDR1 GTSNPN and CDR2 SVGIG (reference sequence). V lost 5 bases, J lost 0 bases, and 4 bases stayed unmatched. CDR3 region: CAWDRAFSYEQYF. CDR3 nucleotide sequence: TGTGCCTGGGACAGGGCCTTCTCCTACGAGCAGTACTTC.

This chain connects TRBV28 to TRBJ2-2; 7 bases fit TRBD1. The J segment lost 7 bases and the V segment lost 5 bases, leaving 4 bases of the junction unmatched. The CDR3 length is 13 residues. From germline, CDR1 is MDHEN and CDR2 SYDVKM. The CDR3 DNA follows: TGTGCCAGCAGTGTACAGGGGATCGGGGAGCTGTTTTTT. This sequence encodes CASSVQGIGELFF.

This clone was recorded a few times. The CDR3 loop is CASGGGRTYEQYF. CDR3 coding DNA: TGTGCCAGCGGGGGAGGTCGGACCTACGAGCAGTACTTC. The chain uses TRBV11-1 and TRBJ2-7; possible D gene TRBD2, 6 bases. Germline V gene lookup returns CDR1 SGHAT and CDR2 FQDESV (reference sequence). The CDR3 has 13 residues. Trimming removed 8 bases from V and 2 bases from J, with 13 bases in between.

V is TRBV5-4 and J is TRBJ2-2; D not resolved. V was shortened by 2 bases and J by 0 bases, with 11 bases between the two germline ends. This CDR3 has 16 residues. Germline assignment: CDR1 SGHNT and CDR2 YYREEE (reference sequence). CDR3 sequence reads: CASSLGGKANTGELFF. Here the CDR3 DNA reads TGTGCCAGCAGCTTAGGCGGCAAGGCGAACACCGGGGAGCTGTTTTTT. The full variable domain, with the rest looked up from reference TRBV5-4 and TRBJ2-2, is ETGVTQSPTHLIKTRGQQVTLRCSSQSGHNTVSWYQQALGQGPQFIFQYYREEENGRGNFPPRFSGLQFPNYSSELNVNALELDDSALYLCASSLGGKANTGELFFGEGSRLTVL.

This clone occurred a few times. The chain carries TRBV6-5 and TRBJ2-5; D remains unclear. CDR1 and CDR2 (germline): MNHEY, SVGAGI. The CDR3 loop spans 12 amino acids. Trimming shortened V by 7 bases and J by 3 bases, and 9 bases separated the two germline ends. In nucleotides, the CDR3 is TGTGCCAGCACCGGCAGGAAAGAGACCCAGTACTTC. Translation gives CASTGRKETQYF.

The chain employs TRBV7-2 and TRBJ1-2; 8 nucleotides line up with TRBD1. Germline V lookup: CDR1 SGHTA, CDR2 FQGNSA. The CDR3 has 17 amino acids. With V trimmed by 5 bases and J by 5 bases, 16 bases remained unmatched. In DNA, the CDR3 is TGTGCCAGCAGCCTCGATAGCCGACAGGGGAGCCAATATGGCTACACCTTC. This sequence encodes CASSLDSRQGSQYGYTF.

J is TRBJ2-7 and V is TRBV6-1; weak D call: TRBD1 (5 bases). Germline CDR1 and CDR2: MNHNS and SASEGT. This CDR3 spans 15 amino acids. V was trimmed by 1 base and J by 2 bases, leaving 12 bases between them. The CDR3 here is CASSEGEGAPYEQYF. CDR3 DNA: TGTGCCAGCAGTGAAGGTGAAGGGGCCCCCTACGAGCAGTACTTC.

There are a few counts of this clone. The rearrangement links TRBV6-1 to TRBJ1-1; D remains unclear. Germline V gene data show CDR1 as MNHNS and CDR2 as SASEGT. The CDR3 extends over 13 amino acids. Trimming stripped 5 bases from V and 0 bases from J, with 7 bases between. CDR3 DNA sequence: TGTGCCAGCAGTCAAAACATGAACACTGAAGCTTTCTTT. Translated: CASSQNMNTEAFF.

This clone was recorded only once. The rearrangement uses TRBV30 and TRBJ1-1; 8 bases match TRBD1. The length of the CDR3 is 13 residues. Germline V gives CDR1 GTSNPN, CDR2 SVGIG (reference sequence). V shed 5 bases and J 4 bases; nucleotides not matched to a gene: 6. DNA for the CDR3: TGTGCCTGGGTAAACAGGGGGTCCACTGAAGCTTTCTTT. It is translated as CAWVNRGSTEAFF.

This chain joins TRBV5-1 and TRBJ2-3; 13 bases match TRBD2. Unmatched junction bases numbered 2, after V lost 4 bases and J lost 0 bases. The germline gives CDR1 SGHRS, CDR2 YFSETQ. The CDR3 runs to 16 residues. CDR3 protein: CASSRTSGSSTDTQYF. The DNA of the CDR3 is TGCGCCAGCAGCCGGACTAGCGGGAGCAGCACAGATACGCAGTATTTT.

The table lists this clone with a few counts. J is TRBJ2-3 and V is TRBV4-1; 10 bases line up with TRBD2. Trimming cost V 5 bases and J 4 bases; bases outside gene matches: 3. Germline V gene sequence: CDR1 MGHRA, CDR2 YSYEKL. The CDR3 has 14 residues. Here the CDR3 reads CASSFGTSADTQYF. CDR3 DNA: TGCGCCAGCAGCTTCGGGACTAGCGCAGATACGCAGTATTTT.

J is TRBJ1-1 and V is TRBV4-3, with 7 bases fitting TRBD1. The CDR3 loop spans 15 amino acids. The germline V gene has CDR1 LGHNA and CDR2 YSLEER. Trimming took 1 base from V and 4 from J; bases not matched to a gene: 6. CDR3 in amino acids: CASSQAIDRVTEAFF. The CDR3, as DNA: TGCGCCAGCAGCCAAGCTATTGACAGGGTCACTGAAGCTTTCTTT.

The chain uses TRBV7-2 and TRBJ1-1; D unclear. V was trimmed by 0 bases and J by 3 bases, leaving 5 bases between them. CDR1 is SGHTA and CDR2 is FQGNSA in the germline V gene. The CDR3 is 13 amino acids. The DNA for the CDR3 is TGTGCCAGCAGCTTAGCCGGGGACACTGAAGCTTTCTTT. This encodes CASSLAGDTEAFF.